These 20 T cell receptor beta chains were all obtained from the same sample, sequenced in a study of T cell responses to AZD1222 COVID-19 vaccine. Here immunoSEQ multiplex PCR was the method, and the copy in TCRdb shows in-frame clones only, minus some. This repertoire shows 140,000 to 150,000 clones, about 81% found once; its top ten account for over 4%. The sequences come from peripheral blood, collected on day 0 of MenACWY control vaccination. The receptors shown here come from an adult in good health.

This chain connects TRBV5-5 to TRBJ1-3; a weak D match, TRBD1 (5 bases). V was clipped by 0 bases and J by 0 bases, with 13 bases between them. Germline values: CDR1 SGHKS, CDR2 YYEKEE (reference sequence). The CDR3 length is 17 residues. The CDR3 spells CASSLAGTVSSGNTIYF. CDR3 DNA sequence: TGTGCCAGCAGCTTGGCGGGGACCGTCAGCTCTGGAAACACCATATATTTT.

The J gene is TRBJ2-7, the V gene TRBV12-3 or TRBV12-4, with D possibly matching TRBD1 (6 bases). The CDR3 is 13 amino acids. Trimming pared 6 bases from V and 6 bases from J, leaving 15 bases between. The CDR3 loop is CASSRRGSGEQYF. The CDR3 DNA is TGTGCCAGCAGCCGCAGGGGTTCGGGCGAGCAGTACTTC.

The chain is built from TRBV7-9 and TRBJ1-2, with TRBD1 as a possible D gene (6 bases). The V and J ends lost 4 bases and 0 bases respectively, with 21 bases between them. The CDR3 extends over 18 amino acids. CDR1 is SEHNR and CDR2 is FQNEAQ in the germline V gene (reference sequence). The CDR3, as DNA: TGTGCCAGCAGCTCGAATTCGGGACATTTAGGGTCTAACTATGGCTACACCTTC. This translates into CASSSNSGHLGSNYGYTF.

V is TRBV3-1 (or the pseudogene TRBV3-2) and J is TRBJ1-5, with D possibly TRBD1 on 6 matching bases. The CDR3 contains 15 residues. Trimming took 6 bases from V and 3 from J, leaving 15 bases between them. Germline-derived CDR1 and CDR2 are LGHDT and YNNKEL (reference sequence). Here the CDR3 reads CASSSTGSHNQPQHF. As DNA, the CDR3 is TGTGCCAGCAGTTCTACAGGGTCCCACAATCAGCCCCAGCATTTT.

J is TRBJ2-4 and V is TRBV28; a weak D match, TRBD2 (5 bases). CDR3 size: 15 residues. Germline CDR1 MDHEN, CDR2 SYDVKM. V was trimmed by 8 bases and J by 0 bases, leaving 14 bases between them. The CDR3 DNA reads TGTGCCAGCTCGGAAAGGACTCAAGCCAAAAACATTCAGTACTTC. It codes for CASSERTQAKNIQYF.

The CDR3 loop is CASSPGTFNTEAFF. In DNA, the CDR3 is TGTGCCAGCAGCCCCGGGACCTTTAATACTGAAGCTTTCTTT. The chain has TRBV14 and TRBJ1-1, with D possibly TRBD1 on 5 matching bases. Germline values: CDR1 SGHDN, CDR2 FVKESK. V was trimmed by 4 bases and J by 5 bases, leaving 14 bases between them. The CDR3 is 14 residues long.

The CDR3 sequence: CSVGIRARGEKLFF. CDR3 bases: TGCAGCGTCGGGATTCGGGCTCGGGGGGAAAAACTGTTTTTT. V is TRBV29-1 and J is TRBJ1-4; D possibly corresponds to TRBD1 (5 bases). V lost 6 bases, J lost 8 bases, and 19 bases lay in between. Germline V lookup: CDR1 SQVTM, CDR2 ANQGSEA. CDR3 length: 14 residues. The full variable domain, with the rest looked up from reference TRBV29-1 and TRBJ1-4, is SAVISQKPSRDICQRGTSLTIQCQVDSQVTMMFWYRQQPGQSLTLIATANQGSEATYESGFVIDKFPISRPNLTFSTLTVSNMSPEDSSIYLCSVGIRARGEKLFFGSGTQLSVL.

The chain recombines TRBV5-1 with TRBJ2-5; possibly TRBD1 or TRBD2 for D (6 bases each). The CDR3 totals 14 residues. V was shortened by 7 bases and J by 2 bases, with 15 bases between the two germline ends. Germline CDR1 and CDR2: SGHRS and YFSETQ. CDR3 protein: CASGGGTLQETQYF. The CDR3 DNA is TGCGCCAGCGGAGGGGGGACTCTACAAGAGACCCAGTACTTC.

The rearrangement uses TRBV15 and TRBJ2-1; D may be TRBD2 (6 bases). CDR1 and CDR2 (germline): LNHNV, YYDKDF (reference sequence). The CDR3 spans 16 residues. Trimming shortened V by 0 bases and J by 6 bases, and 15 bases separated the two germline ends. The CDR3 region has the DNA TGTGCCACCAGCAGAGAAAAGCGGGTGGGCGGCAATGAGCAGTTCTTC. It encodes CATSREKRVGGNEQFF.

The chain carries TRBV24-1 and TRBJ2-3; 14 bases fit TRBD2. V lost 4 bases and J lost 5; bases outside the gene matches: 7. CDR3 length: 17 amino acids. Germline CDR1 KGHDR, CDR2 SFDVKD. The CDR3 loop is CATSDRLAGGPKDTQYF. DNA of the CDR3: TGTGCCACCAGTGACAGACTAGCGGGGGGGCCTAAAGATACGCAGTATTTT.

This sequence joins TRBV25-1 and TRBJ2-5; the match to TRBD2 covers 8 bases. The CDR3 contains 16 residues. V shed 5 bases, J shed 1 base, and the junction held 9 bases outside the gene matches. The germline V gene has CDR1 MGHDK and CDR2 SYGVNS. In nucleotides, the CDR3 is TGTGCCAGCAGTAAACTAGGGAGCGGGGGCCAAGAGACCCAGTACTTC. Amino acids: CASSKLGSGGQETQYF.

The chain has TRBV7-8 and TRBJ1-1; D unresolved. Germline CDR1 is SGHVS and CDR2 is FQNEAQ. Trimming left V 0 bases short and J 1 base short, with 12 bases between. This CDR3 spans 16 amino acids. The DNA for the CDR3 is TGTGCCAGCAGCTTAGCGGTCGGGCGGGAGAACACTGAAGCTTTCTTT. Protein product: CASSLAVGRENTEAFF.

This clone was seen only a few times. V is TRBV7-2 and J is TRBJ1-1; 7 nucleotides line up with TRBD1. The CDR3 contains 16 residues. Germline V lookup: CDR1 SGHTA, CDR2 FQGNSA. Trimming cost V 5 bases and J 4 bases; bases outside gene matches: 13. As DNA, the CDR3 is TGTGCCAGCAGCCCTGGACAGGTTTTAGCGGTCACTGAAGCTTTCTTT. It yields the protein CASSPGQVLAVTEAFF.

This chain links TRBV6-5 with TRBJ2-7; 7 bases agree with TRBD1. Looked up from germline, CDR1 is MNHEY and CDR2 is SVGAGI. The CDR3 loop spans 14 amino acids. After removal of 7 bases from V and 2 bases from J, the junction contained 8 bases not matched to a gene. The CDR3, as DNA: TGTGCCAGCACCACCGGGACAGACACCTACGAGCAGTACTTC. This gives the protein CASTTGTDTYEQYF.

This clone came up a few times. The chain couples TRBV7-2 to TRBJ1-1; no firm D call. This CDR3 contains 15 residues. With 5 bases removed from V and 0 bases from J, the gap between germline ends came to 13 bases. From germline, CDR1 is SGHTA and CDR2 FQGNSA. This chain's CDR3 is CASSGSQWLNTEAFF. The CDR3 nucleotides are TGTGCCAGCAGCGGCTCTCAGTGGTTGAACACTGAAGCTTTCTTT.

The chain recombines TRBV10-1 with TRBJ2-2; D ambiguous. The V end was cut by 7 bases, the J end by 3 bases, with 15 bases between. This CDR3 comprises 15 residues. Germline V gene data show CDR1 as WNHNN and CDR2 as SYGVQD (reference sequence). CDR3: CASTRANRHTGELFF. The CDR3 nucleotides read TGCGCCAGCACTCGAGCCAATCGACACACCGGGGAGCTGTTTTTT.

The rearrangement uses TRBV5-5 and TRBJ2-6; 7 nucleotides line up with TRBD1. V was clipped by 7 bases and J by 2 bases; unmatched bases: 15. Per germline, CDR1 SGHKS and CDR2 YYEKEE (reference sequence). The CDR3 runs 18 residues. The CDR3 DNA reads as TGTGCCAGCGTCGCCACTGCCGGGACAGTCCCTGGGGCCAACGTCCTGACTTTC. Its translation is CASVATAGTVPGANVLTF.

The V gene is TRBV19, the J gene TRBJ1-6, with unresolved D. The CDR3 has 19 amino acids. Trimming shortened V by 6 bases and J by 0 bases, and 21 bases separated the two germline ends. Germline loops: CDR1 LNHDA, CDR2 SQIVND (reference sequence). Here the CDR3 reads CASSTLDGRVSSYNSPLHF. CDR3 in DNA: TGTGCCAGTAGCACTCTGGACGGGAGGGTCAGCTCCTATAATTCACCCCTCCACTTT.

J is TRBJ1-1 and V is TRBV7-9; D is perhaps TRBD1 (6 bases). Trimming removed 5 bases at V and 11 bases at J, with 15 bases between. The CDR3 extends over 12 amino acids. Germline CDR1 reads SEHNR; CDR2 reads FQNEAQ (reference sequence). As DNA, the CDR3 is TGTGCCAGCAGCCACGGGGAGGGGGTCGCTTTCTTT. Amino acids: CASSHGEGVAFF. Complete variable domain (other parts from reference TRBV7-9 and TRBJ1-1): DTGVSQNPRHKITKRGQNVTFRCDPISEHNRLYWYRQTLGQGPEFLTYFQNEAQLEKSRLLSDRFSAERPKGSFSTLEIQRTEQGDSAMYLCASSHGEGVAFFGQGTRLTVV.

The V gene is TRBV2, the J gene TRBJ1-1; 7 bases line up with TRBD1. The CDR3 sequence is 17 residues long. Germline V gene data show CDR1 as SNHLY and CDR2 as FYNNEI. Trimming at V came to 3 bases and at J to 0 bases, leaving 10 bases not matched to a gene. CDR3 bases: TGTGCCAGCAGTGAGACAGGGCGGGGAGTCATGAACACTGAAGCTTTCTTT. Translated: CASSETGRGVMNTEAFF.